A single T cell receptor (beta chain) is shown here with its context. Its antigen is currently not known. Base-call qualities are not available, and no considerably larger clone is one nucleotide away. Amplification of TCR beta CDR3 regions was carried out from RNA transcripts. The first round of RT-PCR for the TCR CDR3 was performed with the HTBI primer set and the Qiagen OneStep RT-PCR kit. The libraries were constructed in a second round of multiplex PCR and then size-selected and purified. The libraries were sequenced on an Illumina HiSeq2000 using paired-end 100 bp reads. As for how the authors treated the data: SOAPnuke was used to process the raw data, throwing out any read that contained adapters or uncalled bases, had a mean Phred below 15, or lacked an exact constant-primer or identifier match. COPE v1.2.5 was used to merge high-quality paired reads, and clonotypes were defined as unique nucleotide sequences. MiTCR v1.1 was used to align the clonotypes against IMGT TRBV, TRBD and TRBJ reference segments. The analysis was restricted to V-J combinations with a frequency above 0.0001, which together covered over 99% of the repertoires. A TCS score was defined as the ratio between F50 (clonal expansion) and ExV (chaos), using BLOSUM62-based TCRdist between CDR3 peptides within each V-J. Welch's t-statistics and random forest reduced roughly 530 V-J features to 13, which were used in a naive Bayes classifier (R e1071). The similarity between thyroid and blood repertoires was quantified using the Morisita-Horn index. The public reads were quality trimmed at Q25 with fastp and then assembled into clones with MiXCR by TCRdb, keeping productive beta chains. Every distinct CDR3 protein forms one entry, paired with its most common genes and DNA. TCRdb, rather than the study authors, made the V and J calls. The sample table shows about 660,000 distinct CDR3 sequences, and nearly 45% are seen once. The ten most abundant clones make up approximately 7.2% of the sample.

Patients with uncontrolled infections, other autoimmune diseases, pregnancy or lactation were excluded. Diagnoses relied on clinical symptoms, serum thyroxine and TRAb, thyroid ultrasound and orbital computed tomography. Total RNA was extracted with Trizol reagent, and quality was checked on an Agilent 2100 Bioanalyzer. V is pared back by 5 bases and J by 9 bases, with 16 bases lying between the germline termini. CDR1 SNHLY and CDR2 FYNNEI were looked up in the germline V gene. CDR3 length: 13 amino acids, cysteine to phenylalanine. Of all the DNA, just the CDR3 is kept, 39 bases in frame from base 1. These data belong to a study of T cells in Graves' hyperthyroidism and ophthalmopathy (dated by TCRdb to the late 2010s). The study in broad terms: To identify distinguishing TCR V-J signatures, a discovery cohort of around 100 patients was used, comprising 43 with Graves' ophthalmopathy and around 57 with stable Graves' hyperthyroidism. Prospective prediction of ophthalmopathy was tested in an independent validation cohort consisting of 18 to 20 hyperthyroidism patients and approximately 16 patients who later progressed to ophthalmopathy. The 100 or so discovery patients were divided at random into training and test sets in a 7:3 ratio. Thyroid tissue and blood T-cell repertoires from six or seven Graves' hyperthyroidism patients were also compared in the study. Following sampling, methimazole starting at 30 mg daily was given to hyperthyroidism patients, and high-dose intravenous methylprednisolone was given to ophthalmopathy patients. The paper describes TCR Vbeta CDR3 sequencing of around 140 peripheral blood samples, made up of fewer than 50 ophthalmopathy patients, 70 to 75 hyperthyroidism patients and 17 progressor patients.

Here is what the overall study found, with its caveats: Most expanded thyroid clonotypes (frequency above 0.001) were also found in blood, which suggests that blood repertoires may mirror thyroid immune responses. No statistical method was used to fix the sample size in advance, and group allocation was not hidden from the investigators. A 13 V-J signature model separated ophthalmopathy from stable hyperthyroidism, with around 88% sensitivity and roughly 82% specificity in cross-validation and 80%/75% in testing. In validation, the model predicted progression to ophthalmopathy a median of approximately 6.6 months before onset, with approximately 68% sensitivity and 72.22% specificity.

Source material: peripheral blood or thyroid tissue (not recorded which). This receptor chain uses TRBV2 and TRBJ2-5; a tentative D match to TRBD2 spans 6 bases. This clonotype originated in an adult man with Graves' disease, either hyperthyroidism or ophthalmopathy (not recorded which). The CDR3 protein is CASSSGDLQPQYF. The bases are TGTGCCAGCAGTTCGGGGGATTTGCAGCCCCAGTACTTC.